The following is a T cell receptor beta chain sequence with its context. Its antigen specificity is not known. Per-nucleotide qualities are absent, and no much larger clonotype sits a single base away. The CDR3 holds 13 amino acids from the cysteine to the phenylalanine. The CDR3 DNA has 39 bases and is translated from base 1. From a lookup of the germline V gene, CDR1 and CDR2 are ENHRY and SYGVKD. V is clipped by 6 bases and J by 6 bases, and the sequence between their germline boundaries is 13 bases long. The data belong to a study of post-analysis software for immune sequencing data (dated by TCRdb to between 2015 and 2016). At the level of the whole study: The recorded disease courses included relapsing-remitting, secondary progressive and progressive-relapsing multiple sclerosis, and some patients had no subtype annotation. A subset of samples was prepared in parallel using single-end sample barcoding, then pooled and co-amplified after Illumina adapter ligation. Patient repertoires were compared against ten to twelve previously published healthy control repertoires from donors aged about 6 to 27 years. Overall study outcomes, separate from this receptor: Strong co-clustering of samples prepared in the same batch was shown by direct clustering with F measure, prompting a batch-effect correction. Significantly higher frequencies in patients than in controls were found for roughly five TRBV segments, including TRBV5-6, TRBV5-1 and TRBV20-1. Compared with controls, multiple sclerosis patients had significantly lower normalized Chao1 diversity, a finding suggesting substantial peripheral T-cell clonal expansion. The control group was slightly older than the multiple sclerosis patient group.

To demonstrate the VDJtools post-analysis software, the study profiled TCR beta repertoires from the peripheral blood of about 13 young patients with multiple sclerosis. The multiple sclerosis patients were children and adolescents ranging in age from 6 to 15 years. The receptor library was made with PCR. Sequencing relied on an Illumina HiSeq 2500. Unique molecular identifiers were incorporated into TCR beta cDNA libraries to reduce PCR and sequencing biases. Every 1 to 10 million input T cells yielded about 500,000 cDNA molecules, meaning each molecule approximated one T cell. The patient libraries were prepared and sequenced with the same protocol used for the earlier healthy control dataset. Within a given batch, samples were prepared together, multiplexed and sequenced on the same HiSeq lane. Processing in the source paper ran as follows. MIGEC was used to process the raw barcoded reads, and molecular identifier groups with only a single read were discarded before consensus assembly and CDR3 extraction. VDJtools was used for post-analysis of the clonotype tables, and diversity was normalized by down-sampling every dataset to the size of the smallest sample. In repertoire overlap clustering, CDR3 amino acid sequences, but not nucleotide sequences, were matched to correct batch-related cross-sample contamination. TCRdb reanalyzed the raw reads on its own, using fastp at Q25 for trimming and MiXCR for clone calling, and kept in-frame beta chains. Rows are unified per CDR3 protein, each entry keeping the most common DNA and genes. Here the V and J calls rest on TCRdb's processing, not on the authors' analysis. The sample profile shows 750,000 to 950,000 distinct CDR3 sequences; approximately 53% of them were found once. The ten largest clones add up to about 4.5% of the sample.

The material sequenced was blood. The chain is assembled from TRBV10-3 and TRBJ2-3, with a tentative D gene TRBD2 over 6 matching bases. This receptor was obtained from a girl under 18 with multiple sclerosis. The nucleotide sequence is TGTGCCATCAGGGCGGGGCTGTTGGATACGCAGTATTTT. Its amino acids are CAIRAGLLDTQYF.